The rows below give T cell receptor beta chains drawn from one sample of a study of blood T cells in healthy people across ages. TCRdb passed the 5' RACE reads through MiXCR, listing each CDR3 protein once. The data hold about 780,000 distinct CDR3 sequences, with around 25% observed a single time. These sequences were also reported in another study, on T cells of mothers and their children.

The sample taken for sequencing was blood. These receptors came from a boy aged 5-17 years in good health. The CDR3 runs from the conserved cysteine through the conserved F or W. The D gene is left open where the match is weak. The size of a clone is reported for some rows only, either as once, few or many, or as a class for expanded clones.

cdr3_aa cdr3_nt d_call v_call clone_size j_call
CAISGGTGRPYEQYF TGTGCCATCAGTGGGGGGACAGGGCGGCCCTACGAGCAGTACTTC TRBD1 TRBV10-3 . TRBJ2-7
CASSPQLAFTDTQYF TGTGCCAGCAGCCCACAACTAGCGTTCACAGATACGCAGTATTTT TRBD2 TRBV5-5 . TRBJ2-3
CASSLGSWATLKTQYF TGTGCCAGCAGCTTAGGGTCCTGGGCCACTTTGAAGACCCAGTACTTC . TRBV11-2 . TRBJ2-5
CASSIGQISYEQYF TGTGCCAGCAGCATCGGACAGATCTCCTACGAGCAGTACTTC . TRBV2 few TRBJ2-7
CASSSYTREVAEAFF TGTGCCAGCAGTTCCTATACCAGGGAGGTGGCTGAAGCTTTCTTT . TRBV6-5 few TRBJ1-1
CASTVGGQGVKYEQYF TGTGCCAGCACCGTAGGGGGACAGGGGGTGAAGTACGAGCAGTACTTC TRBD1 TRBV28 . TRBJ2-7
CASSFGGRVQETQYF TGCGCCAGCAGCTTTGGGGGCAGGGTCCAAGAGACCCAGTACTTC . TRBV5-1 . TRBJ2-5
CSARDGPKETQYF TGCAGTGCTAGAGATGGCCCTAAAGAGACCCAGTACTTC . TRBV20-1 few TRBJ2-5
CASSQEGQETQYF TGCGCCAGCAGCCAAGAGGGCCAAGAGACCCAGTACTTC . TRBV4-1 . TRBJ2-5
CASSLFGTGPSSPLHF TGTGCCAGCAGCTTGTTCGGTACAGGGCCGAGTTCACCCCTCCACTTT . TRBV5-6 . TRBJ1-6
CANSAGGTGRPEQHF TGTGCCAACAGTGCCGGGGGGACAGGCCGCCCGGAGCAGCACTTC . TRBV10-3 . TRBJ2-7
CASSVEGGLIQPQHF TGCGCCAGCAGTGTGGAGGGTGGGCTTATACAGCCCCAGCATTTT . TRBV10-2 . TRBJ1-5
CASIRPPGETQYF TGTGCCAGCATTCGGCCTCCGGGGGAGACCCAGTACTTC . TRBV7-9 few TRBJ2-5
CASSLPKVEASDTEAFF TGTGCCAGCAGCTTACCTAAGGTGGAAGCGTCAGACACTGAAGCTTTCTTT . TRBV11-2 . TRBJ1-1
CASSKVIVSGGYPYEQYF TGTGCCAGCAGCAAAGTAATCGTGAGCGGGGGGTACCCCTACGAGCAGTACTTC . TRBV21-1 . TRBJ2-7
CSARVAGNTDTQYF TGCAGTGCTAGAGTGGCGGGGAACACAGATACGCAGTATTTT . TRBV20-1 once TRBJ2-3
CSVEVELGTGSFF TGCAGCGTTGAAGTAGAATTGGGGACAGGGTCCTTCTTC TRBD1 TRBV29-1 . TRBJ2-1
CASSQVRGLYTDTQYF TGTGCCAGCAGCCAAGTTAGAGGACTATACACAGATACGCAGTATTTT . TRBV4-2 few TRBJ2-3
CASSSPGRPGADTQYF TGTGCCAGCAGCTCCCCAGGCAGGCCGGGGGCAGATACGCAGTATTTT . TRBV7-8 few TRBJ2-3
CASSLGRGGARETQYF TGCGCCAGCAGCTTGGGTCGCGGGGGGGCTCGAGAGACCCAGTACTTC TRBD2 TRBV5-1 . TRBJ2-5
CASSYQIIPGQEREETQYF TGTGCCAGCAGCTACCAAATCATTCCCGGACAGGAGAGAGAAGAGACCCAGTACTTC TRBD1 TRBV7-9 few TRBJ2-5
CASSFRRGYWESTEAFF TGTGCCAGCAGTTTTAGGCGCGGGTACTGGGAGAGCACTGAAGCTTTCTTT . TRBV12-3/TRBV12-4 . TRBJ1-1
CASSPEGGSNQPQHF TGCGCCAGCAGCCCCGAAGGGGGATCAAATCAGCCCCAGCATTTT . TRBV5-1 . TRBJ1-5
CASSGSGRTYNEQFF TGTGCCAGCAGTGGGTCCGGAAGAACTTACAATGAGCAGTTCTTC . TRBV12-3/TRBV12-4 . TRBJ2-1
CASSSGGALGELFF TGTGCCAGCAGTTCCGGGGGGGCCCTCGGGGAGCTGTTTTTT TRBD2 TRBV12-3/TRBV12-4 once TRBJ2-2
CASSARSGAEQFF TGTGCCAGCAGCGCTCGTAGCGGGGCGGAGCAGTTCTTC TRBD2 TRBV7-6 few TRBJ2-1
CSVPDGQSYEQYF TGCAGTGTTCCCGACGGCCAGTCCTACGAGCAGTACTTC . TRBV20-1 many TRBJ2-7
CASSLASISLAKNIQYF TGCGCCAGCAGCTTGGCCAGCATATCCCTAGCCAAAAACATTCAGTACTTC . TRBV5-1 . TRBJ2-4
CASSLSGTRSYNEQFF TGCGCCAGCAGCCTCTCCGGGACTCGCTCCTACAATGAGCAGTTCTTC . TRBV5-1 few TRBJ2-1
CASSLDFLEQYF TGTGCCAGCAGCTTAGACTTTCTCGAGCAGTACTTC . TRBV11-2 . TRBJ2-7
CASSLYREATNEKLFF TGTGCCAGCAGCTTATACAGGGAAGCAACTAATGAAAAACTGTTTTTT . TRBV7-6 . TRBJ1-4
CSALDRVDQPQHF TGCAGTGCTCTGGACAGGGTCGATCAGCCCCAGCATTTT TRBD1 TRBV20-1 many TRBJ1-5
CASRATGQAQPQHF TGTGCCAGCAGAGCGACAGGACAGGCGCAGCCCCAGCATTTT TRBD1 TRBV12-3/TRBV12-4 few TRBJ1-5
CASSNKTVGLSYEQYF TGTGCCAGCAGCAACAAAACGGTGGGACTCTCCTACGAGCAGTACTTC . TRBV28 few TRBJ2-7
CATSGETENYYEQYF TGTGCCACCAGTGGAGAGACAGAGAATTACTACGAGCAGTACTTC . TRBV24-1 . TRBJ2-7
CASSLGDGSLYERYF TGTGCCAGCAGCTTAGGGGACGGGAGTTTATACGAGCGGTACTTC . TRBV7-2 . TRBJ2-7
CASGWTGGSEQFF TGTGCCAGCGGCTGGACAGGGGGAAGTGAGCAGTTCTTC TRBD1 TRBV5-5 few TRBJ2-1
CASSTDTQRSYNEQFF TGTGCCAGCAGTACGGACACCCAGCGTTCCTACAATGAGCAGTTCTTC . TRBV28 . TRBJ2-1
CAWSIDDAYEQYF TGTGCCTGGAGTATTGACGACGCCTACGAGCAGTACTTC . TRBV30 once TRBJ2-7
CASAGRTNSGNTIYF TGTGCCTCAGCGGGGCGGACCAACTCTGGAAACACCATATATTTT . TRBV7-6 few TRBJ1-3
CATSPRTGNTEAFF TGTGCCACCAGCCCGCGGACAGGGAACACTGAAGCTTTCTTT TRBD1 TRBV15 few TRBJ1-1
CASSAGQTGELFF TGTGCCAGCAGCGCGGGACAGACCGGGGAGCTGTTTTTT . TRBV7-6 . TRBJ2-2
CASSLGDPRDYGYTF TGTGCCAGCAGCTTGGGCGACCCCCGGGACTATGGCTACACCTTC . TRBV5-5 few TRBJ1-2
CAISPGGGTEAFF TGCGCCATCAGTCCAGGGGGCGGCACTGAAGCTTTCTTT TRBD1 TRBV10-3 . TRBJ1-1
CSALGQGGNTIYF TGCAGTGCCCTGGGACAGGGGGGTAACACCATATATTTT TRBD1 TRBV20-1 once TRBJ1-3
CATLPYRVAKNIQYF TGTGCCACACTTCCTTACAGGGTAGCCAAAAACATTCAGTACTTC . TRBV24-1 once TRBJ2-4
CASSQAVRSRETQYF TGTGCCAGCAGCCAAGCGGTTCGCTCCAGAGAGACCCAGTACTTC . TRBV3-1 few TRBJ2-5
CASSQPGQGGNEQFF TGTGCCAGCAGCCAGCCGGGACAGGGGGGTAATGAGCAGTTCTTC TRBD1 TRBV7-3 few TRBJ2-1
CASSLSRGSEQYF TGTGCCAGCAGTTTATCAAGGGGGAGCGAGCAGTACTTC . TRBV28 . TRBJ2-7
CASSKTQVNTETFF TGTGCCAGCAGCAAAACACAGGTGAACACTGAAACTTTCTTT . TRBV7-8 few TRBJ1-1